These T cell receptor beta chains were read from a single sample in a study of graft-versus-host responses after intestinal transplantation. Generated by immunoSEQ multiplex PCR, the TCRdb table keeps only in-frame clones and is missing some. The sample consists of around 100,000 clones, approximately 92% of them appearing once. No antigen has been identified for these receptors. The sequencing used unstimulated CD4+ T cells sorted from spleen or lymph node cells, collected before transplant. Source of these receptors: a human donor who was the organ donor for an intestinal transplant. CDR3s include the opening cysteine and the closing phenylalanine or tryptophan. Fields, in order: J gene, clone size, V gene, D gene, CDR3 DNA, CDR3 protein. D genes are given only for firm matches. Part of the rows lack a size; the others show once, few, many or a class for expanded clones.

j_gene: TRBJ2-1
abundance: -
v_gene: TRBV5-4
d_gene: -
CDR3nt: TGTGCCAGCAGCGCGTCAAGGGCTAGCTCCTACAATGAGCAGTTCTTC
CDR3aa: CASSASRASSYNEQFF

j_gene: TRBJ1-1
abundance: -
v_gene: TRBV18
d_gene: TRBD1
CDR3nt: TGTGCCAGCTCACCATACAGGGGCAACACTGAAGCTTTCTTT
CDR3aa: CASSPYRGNTEAFF

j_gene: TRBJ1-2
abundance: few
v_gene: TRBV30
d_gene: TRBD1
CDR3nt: TGTGCCTGGAGTCCGAGCGGACAGGCCTTCTATGGCTACACCTTC
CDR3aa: CAWSPSGQAFYGYTF

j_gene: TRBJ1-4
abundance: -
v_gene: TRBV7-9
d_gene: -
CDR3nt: TGTGCCAGCAGCTTAGCAGGGTATAATGAAAAACTGTTTTTT
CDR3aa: CASSLAGYNEKLFF

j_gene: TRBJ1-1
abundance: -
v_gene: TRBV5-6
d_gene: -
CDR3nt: TGTGCCAGCAGCCCGCAGGGGTGGGTGAACACTGAAGCTTTCTTT
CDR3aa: CASSPQGWVNTEAFF

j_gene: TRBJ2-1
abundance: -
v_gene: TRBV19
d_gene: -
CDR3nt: TGTGCCAGTAGTATAGGTCGGGGGGCCGGGGCTTTACGTGACAGTTACTACAATGAGCAGTTCTTC
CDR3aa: CASSIGRGAGALRDSYYNEQFF

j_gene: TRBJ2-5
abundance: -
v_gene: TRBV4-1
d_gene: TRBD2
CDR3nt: TGCGCCAGCAGCCAATCCTCGGCGGGAGGGCCTGCGAAGACCCAGTACTTC
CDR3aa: CASSQSSAGGPAKTQYF

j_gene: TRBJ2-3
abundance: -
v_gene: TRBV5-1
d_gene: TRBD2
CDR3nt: TGCGCCAGCAGCTTGGCTAGCGGATTCACAGATACGCAGTATTTT
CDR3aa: CASSLASGFTDTQYF

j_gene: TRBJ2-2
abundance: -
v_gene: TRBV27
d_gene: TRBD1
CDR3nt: TGTGCCAGCAGTTTTCGGGGACAGGGGCTCACCGGGGAGCTGTTTTTT
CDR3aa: CASSFRGQGLTGELFF

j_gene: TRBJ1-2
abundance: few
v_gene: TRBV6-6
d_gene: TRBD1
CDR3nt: TGTGCCAGCAGTTACTCGGGACAGTATGGCTACACCTTC
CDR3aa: CASSYSGQYGYTF

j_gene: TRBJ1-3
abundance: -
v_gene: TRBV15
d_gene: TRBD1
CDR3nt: TGTGCCACCACGGCGGGGACAGGAGGAAACACCATATATTTT
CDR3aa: CATTAGTGGNTIYF

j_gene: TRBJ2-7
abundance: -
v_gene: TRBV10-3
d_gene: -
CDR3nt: TGTGCCAGCGGGTACAGGCTCTCGGGGGAGCAGTACTTC
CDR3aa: CASGYRLSGEQYF

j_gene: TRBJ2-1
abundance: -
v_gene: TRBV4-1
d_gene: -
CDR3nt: TGCGCCAGCATTCAAGGTCTAGCGCGGAGCTCCTACAATGAGCAGTTCTTC
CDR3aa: CASIQGLARSSYNEQFF

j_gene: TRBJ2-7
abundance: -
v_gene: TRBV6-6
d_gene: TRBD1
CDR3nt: TGTGCCAGCAGTTACTCGGGACAGGGCTCCTACGAGCAGTACTTC
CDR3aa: CASSYSGQGSYEQYF

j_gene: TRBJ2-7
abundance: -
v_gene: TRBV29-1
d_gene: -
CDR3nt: TGCAGCGTTAGACAGGCTCGGGACGAGCAGTACTTC
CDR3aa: CSVRQARDEQYF

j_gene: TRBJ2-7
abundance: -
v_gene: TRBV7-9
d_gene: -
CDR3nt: TGTGCCAGCAGCTTCCCCGGGAACTACGAGCAGTACTTC
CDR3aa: CASSFPGNYEQYF

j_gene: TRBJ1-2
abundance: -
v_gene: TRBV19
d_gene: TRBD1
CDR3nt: TGTGCCAGTAGATCGCAGGGGGACTATGGCTACACCTTC
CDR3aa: CASRSQGDYGYTF

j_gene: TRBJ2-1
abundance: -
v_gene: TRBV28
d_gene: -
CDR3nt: TGTGCCAGCAGTTTACTTTCTAGGGAGCAGTTCTTC
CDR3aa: CASSLLSREQFF

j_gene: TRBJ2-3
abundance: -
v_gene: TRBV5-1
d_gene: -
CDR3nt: TGCGCCAGCAGCTTGGACTCAGATACGCAGTATTTT
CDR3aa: CASSLDSDTQYF

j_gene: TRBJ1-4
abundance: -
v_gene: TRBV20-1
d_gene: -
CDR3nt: TGCAGTGCTAGCTATAATGAAAAACTGTTTTTT
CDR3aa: CSASYNEKLFF

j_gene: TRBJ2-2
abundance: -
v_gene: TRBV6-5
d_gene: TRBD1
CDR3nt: TGTGCCAGCAGTACAGGGGGCTCTGACACCGGGGAGCTGTTTTTT
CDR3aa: CASSTGGSDTGELFF

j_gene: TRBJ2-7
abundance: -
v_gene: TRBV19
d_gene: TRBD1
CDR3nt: TGTGCCAGTAGTTCAACAGGGGCTTTGGCCTACGAGCAGTACTTC
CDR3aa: CASSSTGALAYEQYF

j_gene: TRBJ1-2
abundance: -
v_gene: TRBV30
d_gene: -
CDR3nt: TGTGCCTTAGACACGGGGTCGGGCTATGGCTACACCTTC
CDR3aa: CALDTGSGYGYTF

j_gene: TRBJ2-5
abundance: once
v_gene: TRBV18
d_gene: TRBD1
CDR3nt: TGTGCCAGCTCACCGGGGACAGGGGGAGAGACCCAGTACTTC
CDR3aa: CASSPGTGGETQYF

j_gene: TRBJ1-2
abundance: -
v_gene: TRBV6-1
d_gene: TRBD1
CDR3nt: TGTGCCAGCGGGACAGTGTATGGCTACACCTTC
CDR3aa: CASGTVYGYTF

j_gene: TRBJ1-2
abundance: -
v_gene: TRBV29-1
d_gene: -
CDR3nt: TGCAGCGTTGAGGAGCCGACAGGAGCTAACTATGGCTACACCTTC
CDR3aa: CSVEEPTGANYGYTF

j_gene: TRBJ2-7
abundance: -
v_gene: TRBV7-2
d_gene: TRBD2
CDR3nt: TGTGCCAGCAGCTTACGCGGGAGCGCCGGTTACGAGCAGTACTTC
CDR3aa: CASSLRGSAGYEQYF